The 14 T cell receptor beta chains listed next were all sequenced from one sample in a study of blood T cell repertoires in COVID-19. Using immunoSEQ multiplex PCR, the repertoire was profiled, and TCRdb retains in-frame clones only, with some absent. This sample has about 47,000 clones, with about four fifths found just once. Sequencing was carried out using peripheral blood. The source of these receptors is a man aged 50 to 59 with acute or convalescent COVID-19.

This clone has just a few counts. The chain joins TRBV11-2 to TRBJ2-1, with TRBD1 matching 8 bases. Trimming removed 4 bases from V and 5 bases from J; junction bases left unmatched: 7. Germline CDR1 reads SGHAT; CDR2 reads FQNNGV. The CDR3 runs 15 residues. The CDR3 nucleotides read TGTGCCAGCAGCTACGACAGGGGACGTAACAATGAGCAGTTCTTC. It encodes CASSYDRGRNNEQFF.

This clone turned up a few times. The CDR3, as DNA: TGTGCCAGCAGCTTGTCGATCAGGCCGAGCTCTGGAAACACCATATATTTT. Its protein is CASSLSIRPSSGNTIYF. The chain uses TRBV5-6 and TRBJ1-3; D gene uncertain. Germline CDR1 is SGHDT and CDR2 is YYEEEE. CDR3 length: 17 residues. V dropped 1 base and J dropped 0 bases, with 14 bases sitting between them.

V gene TRBV19 combines with J gene TRBJ1-1; D remains unclear. From germline, CDR1 is LNHDA and CDR2 SQIVND (reference sequence). The CDR3 has 16 amino acids. V dropped 1 base and J dropped 4 bases, with 16 bases sitting between them. CDR3 coding DNA: TGTGCCAGTAGTATAGGGATACCGGCGGGGAGCACTGAAGCTTTCTTT. It encodes CASSIGIPAGSTEAFF. Full variable domain (missing parts from reference TRBV19 and TRBJ1-1): DGGITQSPKYLFRKEGQNVTLSCEQNLNHDAMYWYRQDPGQGLRLIYYSQIVNDFQKGDIAEGYSVSREKKESFPLTVTSAQKNPTAFYLCASSIGIPAGSTEAFFGQGTRLTVV.

The rearrangement uses TRBV20-1 and TRBJ1-3; D call uncertain. Germline V gene sequence: CDR1 DFQATT, CDR2 SNEGSKA (reference sequence). The V end lost 7 bases, the J end lost 4 bases, and 8 bases lay between the germline ends. There are 11 residues in the CDR3. The CDR3 bases are TGCAGTGTGGGAGGCGGAAACACCATATATTTT. This sequence encodes CSVGGGNTIYF.

The chain carries TRBV6-5 and TRBJ2-5; TRBD2 matches at 10 bases. Trimming at V came to 5 bases and at J to 5 bases, leaving 8 bases not matched to a gene. CDR3 length equals 15 residues. CDR1 and CDR2 (germline): MNHEY, SVGAGI. In DNA, the CDR3 is TGTGCCAGCAGTACAGCGGGAGGGCCGACGGAGACCCAGTACTTC. Translating gives CASSTAGGPTETQYF.

V is TRBV20-1 and J is TRBJ1-1; D call uncertain. CDR1 and CDR2 (germline): DFQATT, SNEGSKA (reference sequence). V was shortened by 3 bases and J by 4 bases, with 6 bases between the two germline ends. The CDR3 totals 11 residues. Here the CDR3 DNA reads TGCAGTGCTAGTACTAGCACTGAAGCTTTCTTT. It codes for CSASTSTEAFF.

This clone showed up just once. This chain links TRBV6-6 with TRBJ2-5, with 9 bases identical to TRBD2. V dropped 6 bases and J dropped 9; count of bases not matched to a gene: 8. The CDR3 covers 13 residues. Germline assignment: CDR1 MNHNY and CDR2 SVGAGI (reference sequence). Here the CDR3 reads CASSPYSGGAQYF. The DNA of the CDR3 is TGTGCCAGCAGCCCATATAGCGGGGGCGCCCAGTACTTC.

The chain joins TRBV11-3 to TRBJ2-3; 9 bases agree with TRBD1. There are 17 residues in the CDR3. Germline trimming cut 1 base from V and 5 bases from J; bases unmatched to any gene: 10. CDR1 is SGHNT, CDR2 YENEEA, per germline. CDR3 nucleotides: TGTGCCAGCAGCTTAGGGACAGGGGCTACCTTGGGAGATACGCAGTATTTT. This translates into CASSLGTGATLGDTQYF.

The gene calls are TRBV2 and TRBJ2-1; tentatively, D is TRBD2 (5 bases). V was pared by 7 bases and J by 0 bases, with 10 bases between. The germline gives CDR1 SNHLY, CDR2 FYNNEI. The CDR3 totals 14 residues. The CDR3 loop reads CASMAGRSYNEQFF. CDR3 DNA sequence: TGTGCCAGCATGGCGGGCCGCTCCTACAATGAGCAGTTCTTC.

CDR3 in DNA: TGCAGTGCCGGACAGTACTATGGCTACACCTTC. Residues: CSAGQYYGYTF. This rearrangement joins TRBV20-1 to TRBJ1-2, with D tentatively TRBD1 (6 bases). There are 11 residues in the CDR3. Trimming removed 6 bases from V and 3 bases from J, with 8 bases in between. CDR1 DFQATT and CDR2 SNEGSKA come from the germline V gene (reference sequence).

The chain uses TRBV28 and TRBJ2-7, with TRBD1 matching over 8 bases. Unmatched junction bases numbered 2, after V lost 4 bases and J lost 3 bases. The CDR3 has 13 amino acids. Per germline, CDR1 MDHEN and CDR2 SYDVKM. The CDR3 DNA reads TGTGCCAGCAGTTATACAGGGGGCTACGAGCAGTACTTC. Residues: CASSYTGGYEQYF.

V and J are TRBV9 and TRBJ2-7; D is ambiguous. V lost 0 bases to trimming and J lost 6 bases, with 13 bases between them. Germline CDR1 SGDLS, CDR2 YYNGEE. The CDR3 has 14 amino acids. For the CDR3, the DNA is TGTGCCAGCAGCGTAGAGGAAGGCGGCTTCGAGCAGTACTTC. This codes for CASSVEEGGFEQYF.

This clone was found a few times. The rearrangement joins TRBV30 to TRBJ1-5, with D perhaps matching TRBD1 (5 bases). Germline CDR1 GTSNPN, CDR2 SVGIG (reference sequence). Trimming stripped 1 base from V and 2 bases from J, with 12 bases between. CDR3 size: 15 residues. The CDR3 spells CAWSAGISGNQPQHF. Written as DNA, the CDR3 is TGTGCCTGGAGTGCAGGGATATCTGGCAATCAGCCCCAGCATTTT.

V usage is TRBV10-1 and J usage is TRBJ2-5; possible D gene TRBD1, 5 bases. Germline V CDR1 and CDR2: WNHNN, SYGVQD (reference sequence). The germline V and J ends were trimmed by 2 bases and 5 bases, with 12 bases remaining between them. CDR3 length equals 14 residues. The chain's CDR3 is CASSEGARKETQYF. In DNA form, the CDR3 reads TGCGCCAGCAGTGAGGGGGCGCGTAAGGAGACCCAGTACTTC.